The clone carrying this T cell receptor (beta chain) was counted many times. From RNA, the CDR3 regions of TCR beta chains were amplified and sequenced. HTBI primers primed a first-round RT-PCR, and a second-round multiplex PCR followed. TCRdb reprocessed the multiplex PCR reads via MiXCR and lists one record per CDR3 protein. Found here are about 590,000 distinct CDR3 sequences, just under 40% of them singletons; the top ten hold about 4.2%. Germline CDR1 and CDR2: PRHDT and FYEKMQ (reference sequence). The ends were cut back, 5 bases at V and 0 bases at J, with 11 bases in the middle. CDR3 length: 16 residues. The source of the sample is a study of Graves' ophthalmopathy and Graves' hyperthyroidism.

The chain employs TRBV13 and TRBJ2-6, with D unclear. The TCR was taken from an adult man with Graves' hyperthyroidism. Sample: peripheral blood or thyroid tissue (not recorded which). The CDR3, as DNA: TGTGCCAGCAGCCGACGGACGCGCTCTGGGGCCAACGTCCTGACTTTC. This translates into CASSRRTRSGANVLTF.